This T cell receptor beta chain was observed in a study of cytotoxic CD8 clonotypes in ibrutinib-treated CLL. General study results and limits: Clonality was elevated at ibrutinib response and had returned toward baseline at progression. Measured clonality at baseline was greater than in age-matched healthy donors and tracked with circulating CD8+ T-cell counts.

Germline CDR1 is SGHKS and CDR2 is YYEKEE (reference sequence). CDR3 size: 16 residues. Germline trimming cut 4 bases from V and 0 bases from J; bases unmatched to any gene: 8. This clone occurred a few times. Its antigen remains unknown. As input for TCR beta libraries, approximately 2 micrograms of genomic DNA came from cryopreserved PBMCs. The planned depth of sequencing spanned 1 in 200,000 to 1 in 1 million T cells. The method was immunoSEQ multiplex PCR; TCRdb's version includes in-frame clones alone and lacks a portion of them. Here the sample spans just over 200,000 clones, approximately 79% being singletons.

The origin of this receptor is a human donor with chronic lymphocytic leukemia. The chain is built from TRBV5-5 and TRBJ2-3, with 7 positions matching TRBD2. The starting material was PBMCs, obtained after 12 months of ibrutinib treatment. As DNA, the CDR3 is TGTGCCAGCAGCCGGACACTAGCGTACAGCACAGATACGCAGTATTTT. It yields the protein CASSRTLAYSTDTQYF.